This T cell receptor beta chain came from a study of blood T cell repertoires in COVID-19. Overall study: The United States, Italy and Spain provided the acute and convalescent COVID-19 samples.

In the original workflow: Reference gene primers were amplified, and this amplification served to estimate nucleated cell counts. Data came from immunoSEQ multiplex PCR; TCRdb stores just in-frame clones and leaves some out. The V and J calls and clone size were taken over from that table, and D and trimming were inferred from the DNA. The data hold 120,000 or so clones, with roughly 90% observed a single time. CDR1 MNHEY and CDR2 SVGAGI come from the germline V gene. Trimming left V 8 bases short and J 4 bases short, with 11 bases between. The CDR3 extends over 12 amino acids. The specimen was peripheral blood. The sequence derives from a man in his fifties or sixties with acute or convalescent COVID-19. The V gene is TRBV6-5, the J gene TRBJ1-1; D uncertain. CDR3 region: CASFEGFTEAFF. CDR3 nucleotide sequence: TGTGCCAGCTTTGAGGGTTTCACTGAAGCTTTCTTT.